This T cell receptor beta chain is from a study of blood T cells in healthy people across ages. Trimming stripped 1 base from V and 3 bases from J, with 12 bases between. This CDR3 is built from 16 residues. It was with a sample-barcoded 5' primer and a J-beta primer mix that a second PCR of roughly 7 to 12 cycles was run. From the 5' RACE reads, TCRdb called clonotypes with MiXCR, one entry per CDR3 protein. Of about 730,000 distinct CDR3 sequences in the sample, roughly 47% are singletons; the top ten hold 20% to 25%. The chain is built from TRBV12-3 or TRBV12-4 and TRBJ1-4, with unresolved D. The origin of this receptor is a woman in her sixties or seventies in good health. Sequenced material: blood. CDR3 residues: CASSLGAREPNEKLFF. The CDR3 nucleotides read TGTGCCAGCAGTTTAGGGGCGAGAGAACCTAATGAAAAACTGTTTTTT.